This T cell receptor beta chain derives from a study of OX40 agonist ivuxolimab in advanced cancers. Study context: An anti-OX40 (CD134) antibody with agonistic activity, ivuxolimab, was administered to patients. Mean age about 60 years, range about 23 to 80; 82.7% male. Eligibility rules accepted prior anti-PD-1, anti-PD-L1 or anti-CTLA-4 therapy, and over 35% had some.

This clone is medium-sized (0.01 to 0.1%) by share. Its antigen is currently unknown. Germline loops: CDR1 SNHLY, CDR2 FYNNEI. Trimming stripped 7 bases from V and 9 bases from J, with 19 bases between. The CDR3 loop spans 15 amino acids. Generated by immunoSEQ multiplex PCR, the TCRdb table keeps only in-frame clones and is missing some. The sample includes 20,000 to 30,000 clones, about three quarters of them seen just once. Study conclusions and caveats: At doses 0.1 to 3.0 mg/kg, CD4+ and CD8+ clones expanded.

The source material was CD4+ or CD8+ T cells sorted from blood, sampled in a trial of the OX40 agonist ivuxolimab. The chain couples TRBV2 to TRBJ1-6; TRBD1 is a possible D gene (5 bases). This receptor was identified in an adult with an advanced solid tumor such as melanoma, head and neck, liver or kidney cancer. The CDR3 reads CASNPAGRESSPLHF. CDR3 coding DNA: TGTGCCAGCAACCCGGCGGGCAGGGAAAGTTCACCCCTCCACTTT.